Listed below are T cell receptor beta chains from one sample, sequenced in a study of shared clonotypes between healthy human individuals. Sequencing used immunoSEQ multiplex PCR; TCRdb keeps in-frame clones, though not all of them. The data show 600,000 to 750,000 clones, roughly 87% seen once. Sample: memory CD8+ T cells from PBMCs. The receptors come from a man aged 18 to 30 in good health. Some clones in this sample may be carry-over from other donors' samples. CDR3s leave out the opening cysteine and the closing phenylalanine or tryptophan.

V gene: TRBV4-1
CDR3 protein: ASSPRGGSTDTQY

V gene: TRBV2
CDR3 protein: ASSSGTANYGYT

V gene: TRBV7-8
CDR3 protein: ASSYRDSLPLGELF

V gene: TRBV7-3
CDR3 protein: ASSLTLRTSGSTDTQY

V gene: TRBV5-1
CDR3 protein: ASSLGVVANTEAF

V gene: TRBV4-2
CDR3 protein: ASSQDYPRVYNEQF

V gene: TRBV7-3
CDR3 protein: ASSPILGGLNNEQF

V gene: TRBV6-6
CDR3 protein: ASSYFMGQGFSYT

V gene: TRBV9
CDR3 protein: ASSEGQTTANYGYT

V gene: TRBV4-3
CDR3 protein: ASRPGAPEVTGELF

V gene: TRBV11-2
CDR3 protein: ASSLGGFGQPQH

V gene: TRBV28
CDR3 protein: ASSFSSYEQY

V gene: TRBV30
CDR3 protein: AWSLLAGGPADTQY

V gene: TRBV7-3
CDR3 protein: ASSPEGVAGLEDTQY

V gene: TRBV27
CDR3 protein: ASSLSPGQPQH

V gene: TRBV7-9
CDR3 protein: ASSSWTGHEQY

V gene: TRBV27
CDR3 protein: ASRRGAGNEQF

V gene: TRBV7-2
CDR3 protein: ASSPRGGNTEAF

V gene: TRBV5-5
CDR3 protein: ASSFGDREVTEAF

V gene: TRBV9
CDR3 protein: ASSVAGSSGNTIY

V gene: TRBV29-1
CDR3 protein: SVEVGDREANEQF

V gene: TRBV28
CDR3 protein: ASTSGFGRKF

V gene: TRBV5-4
CDR3 protein: ASSWVAGDTYEQY

V gene: TRBV6-5
CDR3 protein: ASSYFPTPRDYEQY

V gene: TRBV4-3
CDR3 protein: ASSQEIQGYQPQH

V gene: TRBV15
CDR3 protein: ATSRARGRQETQY

V gene: TRBV4-3
CDR3 protein: ASSQGWRESTYEQY

V gene: TRBV4-3
CDR3 protein: ASSKGLAEAYEQY

V gene: TRBV9
CDR3 protein: ASSVGRSYNEQF

V gene: TRBV11-3
CDR3 protein: ASSDGPTSSADTQY

V gene: TRBV6-6
CDR3 protein: ASSYSNQWEQF

V gene: TRBV4-1
CDR3 protein: ASSQVLGVEAF

V gene: TRBV6-5
CDR3 protein: ASSYSRVGSAEQF

V gene: TRBV11-2
CDR3 protein: ASSLEIQDGQY

V gene: TRBV7-2
CDR3 protein: ASSRDGMSGKLF

V gene: TRBV7-2
CDR3 protein: ASSKRDRSSGNTIY

V gene: TRBV10-3
CDR3 protein: AISESKDAPSTDTQY

V gene: TRBV19
CDR3 protein: ASSMERGGLAGLRQF

V gene: TRBV7-9
CDR3 protein: ASSLDPRPYEQY

V gene: TRBV10-1
CDR3 protein: ASRDSGRAGNEQF

V gene: TRBV29-1
CDR3 protein: SAQGARTEAF

V gene: TRBV15
CDR3 protein: ATSDRDLYNEQF

V gene: TRBV29-1
CDR3 protein: SAQGANTEAF

V gene: TRBV4-2
CDR3 protein: ASSQEVVSGFVGYEQY

V gene: TRBV6-4
CDR3 protein: ASSETDTDTQY

V gene: TRBV9
CDR3 protein: ASSVRATGYNEQF

V gene: TRBV19
CDR3 protein: ASSLRGPGANVLT

V gene: TRBV25-1
CDR3 protein: ASSERWTGVSYEQY

V gene: TRBV7-9
CDR3 protein: ASSLGLGGTSLPY

V gene: TRBV27
CDR3 protein: ASSSTSRTGRLNTEAF

V gene: TRBV14
CDR3 protein: ASSIYRVPEAF

V gene: TRBV29-1
CDR3 protein: SVGGQGHGYT

V gene: TRBV7-8
CDR3 protein: ASSPYLGTLETQY

V gene: TRBV29-1
CDR3 protein: SVREENTEAF